This T cell receptor (beta chain) originates from a study of regulatory T cells in long-lasting Graves disease. The study, taken as a whole, reports: The study examined only peripheral blood, not thyroid tissue.

Time point defined: newly diagnosed GD, antithyroid drugs for less than 3 months. Isolated PBMC RNA provided the starting material for the TCR library. Per American Thyroid Association guidelines, Graves' disease was diagnosed. To note about this clonotype: What it binds is unknown. A much larger clone lies a single base off, so this may be a read error.

TCR beta libraries were built with iRepertoire HTBI primers and Arm-PCR of CDR3 regions. TCRdb re-analysed the multiplex PCR reads in MiXCR, keeping a single row per CDR3 protein. This sample has some 220,000 distinct CDR3 sequences; about 19% occur once, and the top ten carry approximately 12%. This CDR3 region has 17 residues. V lost 6 bases, J lost 3 bases, and 23 bases lay in between. Germline values: CDR1 LGHDT, CDR2 YNNKEL (reference sequence). These same data were also listed under a study on T cells in Graves' hyperthyroidism and ophthalmopathy. That paper adds: Stable Graves' hyperthyroidism meant no ophthalmopathy progression within 18 months.

The specimen comprised peripheral blood mononuclear cells (PBMCs), sampled at new diagnosis, from a patient treated with antithyroid drugs. The TCR was taken from a woman in her thirties with Graves disease. V is TRBV3-1 and J is TRBJ1-1; D remains ambiguous. CDR3 coding DNA: TGTGCCAGCAGTGACCTAATGGCTGGCGGGCGGGACACTGAAGCTTTCTTT. Encoded protein: CASSDLMAGGRDTEAFF.